A selection of T cell receptor beta chains follows, all from one sample in a study of blood T cell repertoires in COVID-19. The method was immunoSEQ multiplex PCR; TCRdb's version includes in-frame clones alone and lacks a portion of them. This table has about 210,000 clones, approximately 91% appearing once. The sequenced sample consisted of peripheral blood. The receptors originated from a man between 40 and 49 years old with acute or convalescent COVID-19. Both conserved end residues are part of each CDR3. D genes are given only for firm matches. Clone size is stated in some rows and not others, as once, few, many or a class when expanded.

d_call	clone_size	v_call	j_call	cdr3_aa	cdr3_nt
NA	NA	TRBV5-4	TRBJ2-7	CASSLEGDPVYEQYF	TGTGCCAGCAGCCTCGAGGGAGACCCCGTCTACGAGCAGTACTTC
NA	many	TRBV30	TRBJ1-1	CAWRIGGNTEAFF	TGTGCCTGGAGAATTGGAGGGAACACTGAAGCTTTCTTT
TRBD2	NA	TRBV27	TRBJ2-7	CASSSLLAVPSEQYF	TGTGCCAGCAGTTCGCTACTAGCGGTCCCTTCCGAGCAGTACTTC
TRBD2	NA	TRBV4-1	TRBJ2-3	CASSGGLAGEDTQYF	TGCGCCAGCAGCGGGGGACTAGCGGGAGAAGATACGCAGTATTTT
TRBD1	NA	TRBV6-6	TRBJ2-7	CASRTGTAIEQYF	TGTGCCAGCAGGACCGGGACAGCTATAGAGCAGTACTTC
NA	NA	TRBV27	TRBJ2-7	CASSPGLAYEQYF	TGTGCCAGCAGTCCCGGACTTGCCTACGAGCAGTACTTC
TRBD2	NA	TRBV19	TRBJ2-1	CASSPGTSGGPYNEQFF	TGTGCCAGTAGTCCCGGGACTAGCGGGGGGCCCTACAATGAGCAGTTCTTC
NA	NA	TRBV5-5	TRBJ2-1	CASSLELWAGQFF	TGTGCCAGCAGCTTGGAACTCTGGGCGGGGCAGTTCTTC
TRBD2	NA	TRBV5-5	TRBJ2-3	CASSGRLAGGPDTQYF	TGTGCCAGCAGCGGACGACTAGCGGGGGGTCCAGATACGCAGTATTTT
NA	NA	TRBV27	TRBJ2-1	CASSLGLLGVTYNEQFF	TGTGCCAGCAGTTTAGGCCTCTTAGGGGTGACCTACAATGAGCAGTTCTTC
TRBD1	NA	TRBV5-1	TRBJ2-2	CASSRGTANTGELFF	TGCGCCAGCAGCCGAGGGACAGCGAACACCGGGGAGCTGTTTTTT
TRBD1	NA	TRBV5-1	TRBJ1-1	CASSSTLTGMNTEAFF	TGCGCCAGCAGCTCGACCTTGACAGGGATGAACACTGAAGCTTTCTTT
NA	NA	TRBV7-2	TRBJ1-3	CASSPRGNTIYF	TGTGCCAGCAGCCCGAGGGGAAACACCATATATTTT
NA	NA	TRBV20-1	TRBJ2-1	CSSGGNDEQFF	TGCAGTAGTGGAGGGAACGATGAGCAGTTCTTC
NA	NA	TRBV7-9	TRBJ2-7	CASSSGLATYEQYF	TGTGCCAGCAGCTCGGGACTTGCCACCTACGAGCAGTACTTC
NA	NA	TRBV7-9	TRBJ2-7	CASFGGVEQYF	TGTGCCAGCTTCGGCGGCGTCGAGCAGTACTTC
NA	NA	TRBV11-1	TRBJ2-2	CASSPDRYTGELFF	TGTGCCAGCAGCCCGGACAGATACACCGGGGAGCTGTTTTTT
NA	NA	TRBV11-3	TRBJ1-1	CASSLGADTEAFF	TGTGCCAGCAGCTTGGGGGCTGACACTGAAGCTTTCTTT
NA	NA	TRBV3-1/TRBV3-2	TRBJ2-1	CASSQVAALQFF	TGTGCCAGCAGCCAAGTAGCCGCCCTACAGTTCTTC
TRBD1	NA	TRBV4-3	TRBJ2-3	CASSQVRQGADTDTQYF	TGCGCCAGCAGCCAAGTCAGACAGGGGGCCGACACAGATACGCAGTATTTT
TRBD2	NA	TRBV11-2	TRBJ2-3	CASYTGGGSTDTQYF	TGTGCCAGCTATACGGGGGGAGGGTCGACAGATACGCAGTATTTT
TRBD1	NA	TRBV27	TRBJ2-7	CASGTGTSYEQYF	TGTGCCAGCGGGACAGGGACCTCCTACGAGCAGTACTTC
NA	NA	TRBV7-9	TRBJ2-3	CAGVGPGLNTDTQYF	TGTGCAGGGGTCGGTCCGGGACTGAACACAGATACGCAGTATTTT
NA	NA	TRBV5-1	TRBJ1-6	CASSLDPHSPLHF	TGCGCCAGCAGCTTGGATCCTCATTCACCCCTCCACTTT
TRBD1	NA	TRBV6-5	TRBJ2-7	CASTQGPGTVYEQYF	TGTGCCAGCACCCAAGGGCCCGGGACAGTCTACGAGCAGTACTTC
NA	NA	TRBV9	TRBJ1-5	CASSVDGGGNQPQHF	TGTGCCAGCAGCGTAGATGGAGGGGGCAATCAGCCCCAGCATTTT
TRBD2	NA	TRBV25-1	TRBJ2-7	CASQLAGGPYEQYF	TGTGCCAGCCAACTAGCGGGGGGGCCCTACGAGCAGTACTTC
TRBD1	NA	TRBV28	TRBJ2-7	CASSSRDRNYEQYF	TGTGCCAGCAGTTCCCGGGACAGAAACTACGAGCAGTACTTC
TRBD2	NA	TRBV6-5	TRBJ2-7	CASKRDSYEQYF	TGTGCCAGCAAGCGGGATAGCTACGAGCAGTACTTC
NA	NA	TRBV2	TRBJ1-6	CASKMGRGANSPLHF	TGTGCCAGCAAAATGGGCAGGGGCGCTAATTCACCCCTCCACTTT
TRBD1	NA	TRBV27	TRBJ2-1	CASSLRQGVRINEQFF	TGTGCCAGCAGTCTACGACAGGGAGTTAGGATCAATGAGCAGTTCTTC
NA	NA	TRBV3-1/TRBV3-2	TRBJ2-5	CASRLTGPETQYF	TGTGCCAGCAGGCTAACAGGGCCAGAGACCCAGTACTTC
TRBD1	NA	TRBV4-1	TRBJ2-2	CASSQIQPGQPNTGELFF	TGCGCCAGCAGCCAAATCCAGCCGGGACAGCCGAACACCGGGGAGCTGTTTTTT
TRBD1	NA	TRBV7-2	TRBJ1-1	CASSLAGTGMNTEAFF	TGTGCCAGCAGCTTGGCCGGGACAGGGATGAACACTGAAGCTTTCTTT
TRBD1	NA	TRBV7-9	TRBJ1-4	CASSQGQGGEKLFF	TGTGCCAGCAGCCAAGGACAGGGTGGTGAAAAACTGTTTTTT
TRBD2	once	TRBV25-1	TRBJ2-2	CASSRTSGSVDGELFF	TGTGCCAGCAGTAGGACTAGCGGCAGTGTAGACGGGGAGCTGTTTTTT
TRBD1	NA	TRBV6-5	TRBJ1-1	CASSYNRGTEAFF	TGTGCCAGCAGTTACAACAGGGGAACTGAAGCTTTCTTT
TRBD1	NA	TRBV5-4	TRBJ2-3	CASSPPGQGYTDTQYF	TGTGCCAGCAGCCCGCCCGGACAGGGGTATACGGATACGCAGTATTTT
NA	NA	TRBV5-1	TRBJ2-7	CASSSGTDTYEQYF	TGCGCCAGCAGTTCCGGGACTGATACCTACGAGCAGTACTTC
NA	NA	TRBV19	TRBJ2-3	CASRLGVHTDTQYF	TGTGCCAGTAGACTCGGGGTACATACAGATACGCAGTATTTT
TRBD1	NA	TRBV5-4	TRBJ2-1	CASSKGTGGEDEQFF	TGTGCCAGCAGCAAAGGGACAGGGGGCGAGGATGAGCAGTTCTTC
TRBD2	NA	TRBV29-1	TRBJ2-1	CSVAPGLAGKYSYNEQFF	TGCAGCGTTGCGCCGGGACTAGCGGGAAAATACTCCTACAATGAGCAGTTCTTC
TRBD1	NA	TRBV7-6	TRBJ2-3	CASSPPTGGITDTQYF	TGTGCCAGCAGCCCCCCGACAGGGGGCATCACAGATACGCAGTATTTT
NA	NA	TRBV27	TRBJ2-3	CASSLGPVSFTDTQYF	TGTGCCAGCAGTTTAGGGCCGGTCTCCTTCACAGATACGCAGTATTTT
TRBD1	NA	TRBV24-1	TRBJ2-2	CATSDLRTGSTGELFF	TGTGCCACCAGTGATTTGCGGACAGGGAGCACCGGGGAGCTGTTTTTT
TRBD1	NA	TRBV27	TRBJ2-7	CASSFWDSRSYEQYF	TGTGCCAGCAGTTTTTGGGACAGCAGATCCTACGAGCAGTACTTC
NA	NA	TRBV5-8	TRBJ1-2	CASSGLHGYTF	TGTGCCAGCAGCGGACTTCATGGCTACACCTTC
TRBD2	once	TRBV11-2	TRBJ2-1	CASSLAWASGRTEQFF	TGTGCCAGCAGCTTAGCATGGGCTAGCGGGAGAACTGAGCAGTTCTTC
NA	NA	TRBV18	TRBJ1-2	CASSPPGGPNYGYTF	TGTGCCAGCTCACCACCGGGGGGACCTAACTATGGCTACACCTTC
NA	NA	TRBV27	TRBJ2-5	CASSFRGAETQYF	TGTGCCAGCAGTTTTCGGGGGGCTGAGACCCAGTACTTC
TRBD1	NA	TRBV2	TRBJ1-6	CASRGTGWDRSALHF	TGTGCCAGTAGAGGGACAGGGTGGGACCGGAGCGCCCTCCACTTT
TRBD1	once	TRBV19	TRBJ2-3	CASSTGTGTDTQYF	TGTGCCAGTAGCACCGGGACAGGGACAGATACGCAGTATTTT
NA	once	TRBV18	TRBJ1-1	CASLSGTRNTEAFF	TGTGCCAGCTTATCGGGGACAAGAAACACTGAAGCTTTCTTT
NA	NA	TRBV7-8	TRBJ2-4	CASSLTAGAKNIQYF	TGTGCCAGCAGCTTAACAGCAGGGGCCAAAAACATTCAGTACTTC
NA	NA	TRBV6-2/TRBV6-3	TRBJ2-6	CASSSRAFSGANVLTF	TGTGCCAGCAGTAGCAGGGCATTCTCTGGGGCCAACGTCCTGACTTTC
NA	NA	TRBV27	TRBJ1-6	CASSLSGSGGSPLHF	TGTGCCAGCAGTTTATCAGGGTCCGGGGGTTCACCCCTCCACTTT
NA	NA	TRBV5-8	TRBJ1-6	CASSLDPGTYSPLHF	TGTGCCAGCAGCTTGGATCCAGGAACATATTCACCCCTCCACTTT
TRBD1	NA	TRBV3-1/TRBV3-2	TRBJ2-5	CASSQGTGRETQYF	TGTGCCAGCAGCCAGGGGACAGGGCGAGAGACCCAGTACTTC
NA	NA	TRBV6-6	TRBJ1-1	CASSAPRDRSTEAFF	TGTGCCAGCAGTGCTCCCCGCGACAGATCCACTGAAGCTTTCTTT
TRBD1	NA	TRBV6-5	TRBJ1-2	CASSYGTGANGYTF	TGTGCCAGCAGTTACGGGACAGGGGCTAATGGCTACACCTTC